The following is a T cell receptor beta chain sequence with its context. Random hexamers were used to reverse transcribe an amount of roughly 0.5 to 1 ug RNA. immunoSEQ multiplex PCR amplified TCR beta CDR3 across 54 Vbeta, 13 Jbeta. TCRdb fed the immunoSEQ multiplex PCR reads into MiXCR, producing one record per CDR3 protein. This sample has 180,000 or so distinct CDR3 sequences, with around 96% found just once. Through negative isolation, CD4+ and CD8+ T cells were obtained, while TEMRA cells were enriched using FACS. Germline trimming cut 2 bases from V and 6 bases from J; bases unmatched to any gene: 10. The germline V gene has CDR1 GTSNPN and CDR2 SVGIG (reference sequence). This CDR3 is 14 amino acids long. This sample is drawn from a study of CD8 T cells in Susac syndrome.

The sequence was collected from a human donor with multiple sclerosis. The sequenced sample consisted of CD4+ T cells from PBMCs. The V and J genes are TRBV30 and TRBJ2-7; 7 nucleotides line up with TRBD2. Here the CDR3 DNA reads TGTGCCTGGAGTATAGGCGGGAGTTCGGGCGAGCAGTACTTC. This codes for CAWSIGGSSGEQYF.